This passage covers 25 T cell receptor beta chains from one sample sequenced in a study of shared clonotypes between healthy human individuals. Using immunoSEQ multiplex PCR, the repertoire was profiled, and TCRdb retains in-frame clones only, with some absent. Seen here are 1,100,000 or so clones, about 84% observed once, and the top ten hold approximately 0.56%. The sequencing input was memory CD4+ T cells from PBMCs. As to subset: CD45RA-negative fraction. These receptors all stem from a man aged 18 to 35 in good health. Some clones in this sample may be carry-over from other donors' samples.

The chain links TRBV6-1 to TRBJ2-7, with D perhaps TRBD2 (5 bases). There are 14 residues in the CDR3. V lost 0 bases and J 4 bases, leaving 10 bases between the germline ends. The germline gives CDR1 MNHNS, CDR2 SASEGT. The CDR3 coding sequence is TGTGCCAGCAGTGAAGCGATGAGGGTATACGAGCAGTACTTC. It specifies CASSEAMRVYEQYF.

The V gene is TRBV11-2, the J gene TRBJ1-3, with 8 bases lining up with TRBD1. V gave up 4 bases and J gave up 9 bases; unmatched junction bases: 14. The germline gives CDR1 SGHAT, CDR2 FQNNGV. The CDR3 totals 16 residues. CDR3 sequence reads: CASSSPGGRGQGTIYF. In DNA form, the CDR3 reads TGTGCCAGCAGCTCGCCGGGGGGCAGGGGGCAAGGCACCATATATTTT.

This clone was detected once. The chain links TRBV18 to TRBJ1-4; D is unclear. Germline V gene lookup returns CDR1 KGHSH and CDR2 LQKENI. Between the trimmed V and J ends, which lost 3 bases and 4 bases, there was a span of 12 bases. There are 15 residues in the CDR3. The CDR3 reads CASSPLQLINEKLFF. The DNA of the CDR3 is TGTGCCAGCTCACCCTTACAGCTTATTAATGAAAAACTGTTTTTT. The whole variable domain, remainder taken from reference TRBV18 and TRBJ1-4, is NAGVMQNPRHLVRRRGQEARLRCSPMKGHSHVYWYRQLPEEGLKFMVYLQKENIIDESGMPKERFSAEFPKEGPSILRIQQVVRGDSAAYFCASSPLQLINEKLFFGSGTQLSVL.

This clone appeared a few times. The chain recombines TRBV29-1 with TRBJ1-1; 8 bases are shared with TRBD1. The CDR3 is 12 residues long. Unmatched junction bases numbered 6, after V lost 6 bases and J lost 6 bases. The germline V gene has CDR1 SQVTM and CDR2 ANQGSEA. The CDR3 protein is CSVDRVGAEAFF. CDR3 sequence (DNA): TGCAGCGTGGACAGGGTGGGCGCTGAAGCTTTCTTT.

The rearrangement links TRBV6-4 to TRBJ2-7, with D possibly being TRBD1 (6 bases). V was trimmed by 2 bases and J by 4 bases, leaving 21 bases between them. This CDR3 region has 17 residues. The V gene's germline CDR1 is MRHNA and CDR2 SNTAGT. The CDR3 DNA reads as TGTGCCAGCAGTGACCGGCCGCCCCCGGGACACCTATACGAGCAGTACTTC. This gives the protein CASSDRPPPGHLYEQYF.

This clone has more than one count but fewer than ten. The same CDR3 also results from other DNA sequences found in this sample. The chain carries TRBV5-1 and TRBJ2-1; 8 nucleotides match TRBD2. The J segment lost 4 bases and the V segment lost 0 bases, leaving 3 bases of the junction unmatched. The CDR3 runs 15 residues. Germline V CDR1 and CDR2: SGHRS, YFSETQ. CDR3 DNA sequence: TGCGCCAGCAGCTTGGACGGGAGGGGGTACAATGAGCAGTTCTTC. Translating it yields CASSLDGRGYNEQFF.

The V call is TRBV28, the J call TRBJ2-2; 10 bases align to TRBD1. V lost 6 bases, J lost 5 bases, and 6 bases stayed unmatched. This CDR3 region has 15 residues. The germline CDR1 and CDR2 sequences are MDHEN and SYDVKM. The CDR3 reads CASSTPGQGTGELFF. DNA for the CDR3: TGTGCCAGCAGCACCCCGGGACAGGGGACCGGGGAGCTGTTTTTT. Based on the CDR3 plus reference TRBV28 and TRBJ2-2, the full variable domain is DVKVTQSSRYLVKRTGEKVFLECVQDMDHENMFWYRQDPGLGLRLIYFSYDVKMKEKGDIPEGYSVSREKKERFSLILESASTNQTSMYLCASSTPGQGTGELFFGEGSRLTVL.

V usage is TRBV6-1 and J usage is TRBJ2-2; TRBD2 aligns across 8 bases. This CDR3 comprises 17 residues. The germline gives CDR1 MNHNS, CDR2 SASEGT. Trimming cost V 3 bases and J 6 bases; bases outside gene matches: 12. CDR3 sequence: CASSELGGTSFAGELFF. In nucleotides, the CDR3 is TGTGCCAGCAGTGAGTTGGGGGGGACTAGTTTCGCCGGGGAGCTGTTTTTT.

This clone has just one count. Other DNA sequences in this specimen translate into the identical CDR3. This chain links TRBV28 with TRBJ1-2; D unresolved. This CDR3 contains 12 residues. Trimming pared 2 bases from V and 5 bases from J, leaving 6 bases between. Germline CDR1 and CDR2: MDHEN and SYDVKM. Here the CDR3 DNA reads TGTGCCAGCAGTTTAGACGGTTATGGCTACACCTTC. It codes for CASSLDGYGYTF.

The chain employs TRBV27 and TRBJ2-7; weak D call: TRBD2 (6 bases). Germline V CDR1 and CDR2: MNHEY, SMNVEV (reference sequence). The V gene lost 8 bases and the J gene lost 5 bases, with 16 bases spanning the gap. CDR3 length equals 13 residues. In nucleotides, the CDR3 is TGTGCCAGCTTACACCGGGGGTTGAACGAGCAGTACTTC. Amino acid sequence: CASLHRGLNEQYF.

This chain uses TRBV7-8 with TRBJ1-5, with D maybe TRBD1 (6 bases). Looked up from germline, CDR1 is SGHVS and CDR2 is FQNEAQ. The CDR3 spans 17 residues. The V end lost 3 bases, the J end lost 3 bases, and 18 bases lay between the germline ends. In DNA form, the CDR3 reads TGTGCCAGCAGCTTTTTTGTTTGGGGGCAAGTCAATCAGCCCCAGCATTTT. Its protein product is CASSFFVWGQVNQPQHF.

The rearrangement uses TRBV11-2 and TRBJ1-3, with D tentatively TRBD1 (5 bases). The CDR3 runs 16 residues. V shed 5 bases and J shed 0 bases, with 14 bases lying between them. Germline V lookup: CDR1 SGHAT, CDR2 FQNNGV. The CDR3 protein is CASSTGRDLSGNTIYF. The CDR3 DNA follows: TGTGCCAGCAGCACTGGACGGGACCTCTCTGGAAACACCATATATTTT.

The rearrangement joins TRBV4-3 to TRBJ2-5; D is unresolved. Per germline, CDR1 LGHNA and CDR2 YSLEER. This CDR3 is built from 16 residues. The V end was cut by 0 bases, the J end by 1 base, with 12 bases between. CDR3 sequence reads: CASSQDRRVVQETQYF. CDR3 in DNA: TGCGCCAGCAGCCAAGATCGAAGGGTCGTCCAAGAGACCCAGTACTTC.

CDR3 protein: CASSLRARGPYEQYF. CDR3 in DNA: TGTGCCAGCAGCTTAAGGGCCCGGGGCCCCTACGAGCAGTACTTC. The J gene is TRBJ2-7, the V gene TRBV11-1; D is possibly TRBD1 or TRBD2 (5 bases each). Germline V CDR1 and CDR2: SGHAT, FQDESV (reference sequence). The CDR3 runs 15 residues. Trimming removed 2 bases at V and 2 bases at J, with 13 bases between.

The sample holds a few counts of this clone. The rearrangement links TRBV5-1 to TRBJ2-3, with D tentatively TRBD1 (5 bases). Germline V gives CDR1 SGHRS, CDR2 YFSETQ. The CDR3 has 18 amino acids. The V and J ends lost 6 bases and 4 bases respectively, with 27 bases between them. The CDR3 protein is CASTILPMGPTGADTQYF. Written as DNA, the CDR3 is TGCGCCAGCACAATCCTACCCATGGGGCCGACTGGTGCAGATACGCAGTATTTT.

The rearrangement uses TRBV6-6 and TRBJ2-7, with 13 bases lining up with TRBD2. CDR1 MNHNY and CDR2 SVGAGI come from the germline V gene (reference sequence). This CDR3 contains 15 residues. Trimming cost V 6 bases and J 4 bases; bases outside gene matches: 6. CDR3 DNA: TGTGCCAGCAGGGCCGGGACTAGCGGGAAGTACGAGCAGTACTTC. Translating it yields CASRAGTSGKYEQYF.

The V gene is TRBV5-1, the J gene TRBJ1-6; 12 nucleotides align to TRBD1. The V gene's germline CDR1 is SGHRS and CDR2 YFSETQ. Unmatched junction bases numbered 2, after V lost 0 bases and J lost 10 bases. The CDR3 totals 15 residues. The CDR3 bases are TGCGCCAGCAGCTTGGGGGACAGGGGGCACTCACCCCTCCACTTT. Protein: CASSLGDRGHSPLHF. The full variable domain, rest sourced from reference TRBV5-1 and TRBJ1-6, is KAGVTQTPRYLIKTRGQQVTLSCSPISGHRSVSWYQQTPGQGLQFLFEYFSETQRNKGNFPGRFSGRQFSNSRSEMNVSTLELGDSALYLCASSLGDRGHSPLHFGNGTRLTVT.

This chain connects TRBV5-4 to TRBJ2-1; no reliable D call. The CDR3 is made up of 15 amino acids. Trimming cost V 4 bases and J 2 bases, with 13 bases left between them. Germline V gives CDR1 SGHNT, CDR2 YYREEE (reference sequence). CDR3 sequence: CASSGPYGAYNEQFF. The CDR3 DNA sequence: TGTGCCAGCAGCGGCCCCTACGGAGCCTACAATGAGCAGTTCTTC.

There are many counts of this clone. This sequence joins TRBV30 and TRBJ1-1; no definite D call. CDR1 is GTSNPN, CDR2 SVGIG, per germline (reference sequence). The CDR3 spans 14 residues. V lost 0 bases and J 0 bases, leaving 8 bases between the germline ends. CDR3 in DNA: TGTGCCTGGAGTGTGCGCATGCTGAACACTGAAGCTTTCTTT. Its protein is CAWSVRMLNTEAFF. The whole variable domain, remainder taken from reference TRBV30 and TRBJ1-1, is SQTIHQWPATLVQPVGSPLSLECTVEGTSNPNLYWYRQAAGRGLQLLFYSVGIGQISSEVPQNLSASRPQDRQFILSSKKLLLSDSGFYLCAWSVRMLNTEAFFGQGTRLTVV.

This chain uses TRBV13 with TRBJ2-5; TRBD2 agrees at 12 bases. CDR1 PRHDT and CDR2 FYEKMQ come from the germline V gene (reference sequence). The CDR3 consists of 14 residues. Unmatched junction bases numbered 0, after V lost 2 bases and J lost 5 bases. The CDR3 nucleotides read TGTGCCAGCAGCTTAACTAGCGGGGGGGAGACCCAGTACTTC. It yields the protein CASSLTSGGETQYF.

Concerning this clone: Other DNA sequences in the sample encode the same CDR3. V is TRBV7-9 and J is TRBJ1-1; TRBD1 aligns across 7 bases. This CDR3 has 14 residues. V shed 3 bases and J 1 base; nucleotides not matched to a gene: 2. Germline V gives CDR1 SEHNR, CDR2 FQNEAQ (reference sequence). This CDR3 is CASSLGTANTEAFF. Written as DNA, the CDR3 is TGTGCCAGCAGCTTGGGGACAGCGAACACTGAAGCTTTCTTT.

This clone showed up just once. V usage is TRBV5-8 and J usage is TRBJ2-1; D may correspond to TRBD1 or TRBD2 (5 bases each). The CDR3 covers 14 residues. The V end was cut by 4 bases, the J end by 1 base, with 9 bases between. The germline V gene encodes CDR1 SGHTS and CDR2 YDEGEE. The CDR3 loop is CASSRDPSYNEQFF. CDR3 bases: TGTGCCAGCAGCCGGGACCCTTCCTACAATGAGCAGTTCTTC.

The chain combines TRBV11-2 with TRBJ2-3, with TRBD2 matching over 7 bases. Germline trimming cut 1 base from V and 2 bases from J; bases unmatched to any gene: 3. Germline V gives CDR1 SGHAT, CDR2 FQNNGV. This CDR3 spans 15 amino acids. This CDR3 is CASSLVGTNTDTQYF. CDR3 bases: TGTGCCAGCAGCTTAGTGGGGACTAACACAGATACGCAGTATTTT.

The CDR3 region is CAWSQGRETQYF. CDR3 nucleotide sequence: TGTGCCTGGAGTCAGGGAAGAGAGACCCAGTACTTC. The rearrangement links TRBV30 to TRBJ2-5; the D gene is possibly TRBD1 (5 bases). Trimming removed 2 bases from V and 4 bases from J, with 8 bases in between. The CDR3 length is 12 residues. The V gene's germline CDR1 is GTSNPN and CDR2 SVGIG (reference sequence).

The chain joins TRBV28 to TRBJ1-2, with TRBD1 identical over 11 bases. Germline loops: CDR1 MDHEN, CDR2 SYDVKM. The CDR3 sequence is 14 residues long. V lost 3 bases and J lost 7; bases outside the gene matches: 4. CDR3 amino acids: CASSFGTGGFGYTF. DNA for the CDR3: TGTGCCAGCAGTTTCGGGACAGGGGGTTTTGGCTACACCTTC.